These T cell receptor beta chains were read from a single sample in a study of T cell responses to AZD1222 COVID-19 vaccine. Here immunoSEQ multiplex PCR was the method, and the copy in TCRdb shows in-frame clones only, minus some. The table shows around 78,000 clones, with more than 75% occurring only once. Sequenced here: peripheral blood, sampled on day 0 of AZD1222 vaccination. These receptors were obtained from an adult in good health. CDR3s include the opening cysteine and the closing phenylalanine or tryptophan. Fields, in order: clone size, D gene, J gene, V gene, CDR3 DNA, CDR3 protein. D genes are given only for firm matches. Clone size is given for some rows only: seen once, a few or many times, or a class if the clone is expanded.

abundance: -; d_gene: TRBD1; j_gene: TRBJ1-2; v_gene: TRBV12-3/TRBV12-4; CDR3nt: TGTGCCAGCAGTTACATACAGGGGAGGGGCTACACCTTC; CDR3aa: CASSYIQGRGYTF
abundance: -; d_gene: -; j_gene: TRBJ2-7; v_gene: TRBV5-1; CDR3nt: TGCGCCAGCAGCGTGAAAGGGGTCGAGCAGTACTTC; CDR3aa: CASSVKGVEQYF
abundance: many; d_gene: -; j_gene: TRBJ2-7; v_gene: TRBV5-4; CDR3nt: TGTGCCAGCAGCTCCAGGGATCTCTACGAGCAGTACTTC; CDR3aa: CASSSRDLYEQYF
abundance: -; d_gene: TRBD2; j_gene: TRBJ2-3; v_gene: TRBV5-1; CDR3nt: TGCGCCAGCAGCGGTGGGAGCGGGGGGACGATCACAGATACGCAGTATTTT; CDR3aa: CASSGGSGGTITDTQYF
abundance: few; d_gene: -; j_gene: TRBJ1-1; v_gene: TRBV7-2; CDR3nt: TGTGCCAGCAGCTTAGGGGTAGGAATGAACACTGAAGCTTTCTTT; CDR3aa: CASSLGVGMNTEAFF
abundance: few; d_gene: -; j_gene: TRBJ1-2; v_gene: TRBV19; CDR3nt: TGTGCCAGTAGTCCCACCGGGACACGGGGAGATGGCTACACCTTC; CDR3aa: CASSPTGTRGDGYTF
abundance: -; d_gene: TRBD1; j_gene: TRBJ2-7; v_gene: TRBV30; CDR3nt: TGTGCCTGGAGTACACCGGGACAGGGAAGGGACGAGCAGTACTTC; CDR3aa: CAWSTPGQGRDEQYF
abundance: -; d_gene: TRBD2; j_gene: TRBJ2-7; v_gene: TRBV2; CDR3nt: TGTGCCAGCAGCCCTTGGGGGGGGAACTACGAGCAGTACTTC; CDR3aa: CASSPWGGNYEQYF
abundance: few; d_gene: -; j_gene: TRBJ1-4; v_gene: TRBV7-2; CDR3nt: TGTGCCAGCAGCTTAGCCGGCCAAAGTGGGGAAAAACTGTTTTTT; CDR3aa: CASSLAGQSGEKLFF
abundance: -; d_gene: -; j_gene: TRBJ2-7; v_gene: TRBV21-1; CDR3nt: TGTGCCAGCAGCCAGAAATCCTCCCTATTCCACCCCGAGCAGTACTTC; CDR3aa: CASSQKSSLFHPEQYF
abundance: -; d_gene: -; j_gene: TRBJ1-2; v_gene: TRBV5-1; CDR3nt: TGCGCCAGCAGCTCCATGGTCGGGGGGCGCGACTATGGCTACACCTTC; CDR3aa: CASSSMVGGRDYGYTF
abundance: -; d_gene: TRBD2; j_gene: TRBJ2-7; v_gene: TRBV4-3; CDR3nt: TGCGCCAGCAGCCAACTAACTAGCGGGGACCACTCCTACGAGCAGTACTTC; CDR3aa: CASSQLTSGDHSYEQYF
abundance: once; d_gene: -; j_gene: TRBJ1-2; v_gene: TRBV11-2; CDR3nt: TGTGCCAGCAGGGGGGACACCAGCTATGGCTACACCTTC; CDR3aa: CASRGDTSYGYTF
abundance: -; d_gene: -; j_gene: TRBJ1-1; v_gene: TRBV18; CDR3nt: TGTGCCAGCTCACCCGTAACCCTAAGGGACACTGAAGCTTTCTTT; CDR3aa: CASSPVTLRDTEAFF
abundance: -; d_gene: -; j_gene: TRBJ2-2; v_gene: TRBV18; CDR3nt: TGTGCCAGCTCACCAGGCACCGGGGAGCTGTTTTTT; CDR3aa: CASSPGTGELFF
abundance: -; d_gene: -; j_gene: TRBJ1-4; v_gene: TRBV6-5; CDR3nt: TGTGCCAGCCAGCGGGGGCTGGTTGAAAAACTGTTTTTT; CDR3aa: CASQRGLVEKLFF
abundance: once; d_gene: -; j_gene: TRBJ2-7; v_gene: TRBV24-1; CDR3nt: TGTGCCACCAGTGATTTCATCGTGGTCCAGTCGACGTACGAGCAGTACTTC; CDR3aa: CATSDFIVVQSTYEQYF
abundance: -; d_gene: -; j_gene: TRBJ1-1; v_gene: TRBV9; CDR3nt: TGTGCCAGCAGCGCTGGGGATTTTACTGAAGCTTTCTTT; CDR3aa: CASSAGDFTEAFF
abundance: -; d_gene: -; j_gene: TRBJ1-1; v_gene: TRBV7-2; CDR3nt: TGTGCCAGCAGCTTAGCGGGCGGGACGAACACTGAAGCTTTCTTT; CDR3aa: CASSLAGGTNTEAFF
abundance: -; d_gene: -; j_gene: TRBJ1-4; v_gene: TRBV5-4; CDR3nt: TGTGCCAGCAGCCCAAGGGGCGGGGTCTCGAATGAAAAACTGTTTTTT; CDR3aa: CASSPRGGVSNEKLFF
abundance: -; d_gene: TRBD1; j_gene: TRBJ2-1; v_gene: TRBV18; CDR3nt: TGTGCCAGCCGTGGACAGGGGTCAGTCAATGAGCAGTTCTTC; CDR3aa: CASRGQGSVNEQFF
abundance: -; d_gene: -; j_gene: TRBJ1-2; v_gene: TRBV29-1; CDR3nt: TGCAGCGTTGTTGGGGTAGACTATGGCTACACCTTC; CDR3aa: CSVVGVDYGYTF
abundance: -; d_gene: -; j_gene: TRBJ1-1; v_gene: TRBV6-1; CDR3nt: TGTGCCAGCAGTGAAGAACAGATGAACACTGAAGCTTTCTTT; CDR3aa: CASSEEQMNTEAFF